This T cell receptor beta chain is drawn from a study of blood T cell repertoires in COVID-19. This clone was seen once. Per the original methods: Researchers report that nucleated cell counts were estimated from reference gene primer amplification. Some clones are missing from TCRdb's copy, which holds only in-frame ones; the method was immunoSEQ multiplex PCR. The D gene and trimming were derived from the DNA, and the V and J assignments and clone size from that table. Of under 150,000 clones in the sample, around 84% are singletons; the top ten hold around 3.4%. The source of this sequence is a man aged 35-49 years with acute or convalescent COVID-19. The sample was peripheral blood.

The CDR3 protein is CASSSGQGPGYTF. CDR3 nucleotide sequence: TGTGCCAGCTCGTCAGGACAGGGCCCTGGCTACACCTTC. This sequence joins TRBV18 and TRBJ1-2, with 8 bases that match TRBD1. In germline, CDR1 is KGHSH, CDR2 LQKENI. CDR3 length equals 13 residues. The V and J ends lost 6 bases and 7 bases, in that order; junction bases with no gene match: 7.